This T cell receptor beta chain derives from a study of T cell repertoires in cytomegalovirus infection. Findings of the study overall: It was HLA-C-restricted CMV-specific TCR beta clonotypes that dominated the response ex vivo.

The CDR3 contains 16 residues. CDR1 SGHVS and CDR2 FQNEAQ come from the germline V gene. The ends lost 2 bases at V and 0 bases at J; junction bases unmatched: 5. TCRdb recomputed calls from the reads with MiXCR, one row per CDR3 protein. The sample holds nearly 650,000 distinct CDR3 sequences, roughly a quarter seen once. This clonotype was picked up many times. What it recognizes is unknown. The clonotype was recovered from a human donor in good health (CMV status not recorded). Some clones in this sample may be carry-over from other donors' samples. The genes are TRBV7-8 and TRBJ1-1; 8 bases match TRBD1. The sequencing sample was made of CD8+ T cells from PBMCs. The CDR3 protein is CASSLPRTGLNTEAFF. The CDR3 nucleotides are TGTGCCAGCAGCTTACCTCGGACAGGGCTGAACACTGAAGCTTTCTTT.